A single sample gave rise to the 29 T cell receptor beta chains below, sequenced in a study of blood T cell repertoires in COVID-19. Some clones are missing from TCRdb's copy, which holds only in-frame ones; the method was immunoSEQ multiplex PCR. The table shows fewer than 400,000 clones, with around 92% occurring only once. Sample: peripheral blood. The receptors were sampled from a woman aged 30 to 39 with COVID-19, enrolled during active disease.

The chain joins TRBV2 to TRBJ2-1, with TRBD1 matching 7 bases. The V and J ends lost 9 bases and 7 bases, in that order; junction bases with no gene match: 6. The germline CDR1 and CDR2 sequences are SNHLY and FYNNEI. There are 12 residues in the CDR3. CDR3 region: CASRGRGNEQFF. The CDR3 coding sequence is TGTGCCAGTAGGGGCAGGGGGAATGAGCAGTTCTTC. Supplemented by reference TRBV2 and TRBJ2-1, the full variable domain reads EPEVTQTPSHQVTQMGQEVILRCVPISNHLYFYWYRQILGQKVEFLVSFYNNEISEKSEIFDDQFSVERPDGSNFTLKIRSTKLEDSAMYFCASRGRGNEQFFGPGTRLTVL.

The CDR3 region is CASSTGTGGGQPQHF. Written as DNA, the CDR3 is TGTGCCAGCAGCACCGGGACAGGGGGCGGGCAGCCCCAGCATTTT. The chain uses TRBV5-6 and TRBJ1-5, with 12 bases fitting TRBD1. The CDR3 extends over 15 amino acids. V dropped 4 bases and J dropped 7; count of bases not matched to a gene: 6. The V gene's germline CDR1 is SGHDT and CDR2 YYEEEE.

The J gene is TRBJ1-1, the V gene TRBV6-5; 10 bases match TRBD1. With 5 bases clipped from V and 5 bases from J, the junction kept 8 bases outside the gene matches. CDR1 is MNHEY, CDR2 SVGAGI, per germline. The CDR3 is made up of 15 amino acids. DNA for the CDR3: TGTGCCAGCAGTAGGACAGGGGGTTTCAAGACTGAAGCTTTCTTT. It codes for CASSRTGGFKTEAFF.

The chain couples TRBV6-5 to TRBJ2-1; TRBD2 matches 8 bases. Germline V CDR1 and CDR2: MNHEY, SVGAGI. There are 14 residues in the CDR3. CDR3 in amino acids: CASGGRGNYNEQFF. Written as DNA, the CDR3 is TGTGCTTCGGGGGGGCGGGGGAACTACAATGAGCAGTTCTTC.

This rearrangement joins TRBV10-1 to TRBJ2-5; 7 bases agree with TRBD2. This CDR3 is 16 amino acids long. V gave up 0 bases and J gave up 3 bases; unmatched junction bases: 7. Germline loops: CDR1 WNHNN, CDR2 SYGVQD (reference sequence). This CDR3 is CASSESPLGREETQYF. The CDR3 nucleotides read TGCGCCAGCAGTGAGTCTCCGTTAGGGAGGGAAGAGACCCAGTACTTC.

CDR3 sequence: CASSQIYGSYNSPLHF. The CDR3 coding sequence is TGTGCCAGCAGCCAAATATACGGGTCTTATAATTCACCCCTCCACTTT. The chain carries TRBV5-5 and TRBJ1-6; no clear D. This CDR3 contains 16 residues. Trimming left V 4 bases short and J 4 bases short, with 15 bases between. Germline V gene lookup returns CDR1 SGHKS and CDR2 YYEKEE (reference sequence). Full variable domain (outside the CDR3, taken from reference TRBV5-5 and TRBJ1-6): DAGVTQSPTHLIKTRGQQVTLRCSPISGHKSVSWYQQVLGQGPQFIFQYYEKEERGRGNFPDRFSARQFPNYSSELNVNALLLGDSALYLCASSQIYGSYNSPLHFGNGTRLTVT.

The chain employs TRBV20-1 and TRBJ1-1; D may be TRBD1 (6 bases). Trimming left V 6 bases short and J 14 bases short, with 16 bases between. From germline, CDR1 is DFQATT and CDR2 SNEGSKA (reference sequence). The length of the CDR3 is 10 residues. In DNA, the CDR3 is TGCAGTGCCCTACCTCAGGGGCACTTCTTT. It encodes CSALPQGHFF.

This chain uses TRBV28 with TRBJ2-2; possible D gene TRBD1, 6 bases. The V end was cut by 2 bases, the J end by 1 base, with 8 bases between. Germline-derived CDR1 and CDR2 are MDHEN and SYDVKM. The CDR3 sequence is 15 residues long. CDR3 DNA: TGTGCCAGCAGTTTACTACAGGGGAACACCGGGGAGCTGTTTTTT. Its protein product is CASSLLQGNTGELFF.

This chain links TRBV10-3 with TRBJ1-2; TRBD1 might be the D (5 bases). Germline V lookup: CDR1 ENHRY, CDR2 SYGVKD. CDR3 length: 13 amino acids. With 4 bases removed from V and 4 bases from J, the gap between germline ends came to 10 bases. CDR3 region: CAISGLGAYGYTF. CDR3 coding DNA: TGTGCCATCAGTGGTCTTGGGGCCTATGGCTACACCTTC.

The rearrangement uses TRBV6-1 and TRBJ1-5, with a tentative D call TRBD1 (6 bases). V lost 4 bases to trimming and J lost 2 bases, with 15 bases between them. The CDR3 loop spans 16 amino acids. Germline loops: CDR1 MNHNS, CDR2 SASEGT. The CDR3 nucleotides read TGTGCCAGCAGTGGCCCACAGGGATCGGGCAATCAGCCCCAGCATTTT. Translated, it gives CASSGPQGSGNQPQHF.

This clone showed up just once. This chain joins TRBV5-6 and TRBJ2-1; D possibly corresponds to TRBD2 (5 bases). Deletions cut 0 bases from V and 7 bases from J, with 14 bases between. The CDR3 runs 15 residues. The V gene's germline CDR1 is SGHDT and CDR2 YYEEEE. The CDR3 DNA sequence: TGTGCCAGCAGCTTGGGGGTAGCGATCCGGAATGAGCAGTTCTTC. Its protein product is CASSLGVAIRNEQFF.

This chain joins TRBV2 and TRBJ1-1; 9 positions agree with TRBD1. From germline, CDR1 is SNHLY and CDR2 FYNNEI. CDR3 length: 14 residues. V shed 7 bases, J shed 5 bases, and the junction held 8 bases outside the gene matches. The CDR3 DNA follows: TGTGCCAGCACCGAGGGACAGGGACGAACTGAAGCTTTCTTT. Its protein product is CASTEGQGRTEAFF.

The chain carries TRBV9 and TRBJ2-2; 11 bases are shared with TRBD2. Per the germline V gene, CDR1 is SGDLS and CDR2 is YYNGEE. With 3 bases clipped from V and 6 bases from J, the junction kept 13 bases outside the gene matches. The CDR3 loop spans 18 amino acids. CDR3 region: CASSAQPLTSGAAGELFF. In nucleotides, the CDR3 is TGTGCCAGCAGCGCGCAACCTTTGACTAGCGGGGCTGCCGGGGAGCTGTTTTTT.

The J gene is TRBJ1-5, the V gene TRBV28, with 11 bases fitting TRBD1. The CDR3 sequence is 17 residues long. Trimming took 6 bases from V and 5 from J; bases not matched to a gene: 12. In germline, CDR1 is MDHEN, CDR2 SYDVKM. Here the CDR3 reads CASSTPRGQGGDQPQHF. CDR3 nucleotides: TGTGCCAGCAGCACGCCCCGGGGACAGGGGGGTGATCAGCCCCAGCATTTT.

The chain has TRBV5-8 and TRBJ1-1, with D unclear. There are 13 residues in the CDR3. From germline, CDR1 is SGHTS and CDR2 YDEGEE. Between the trimmed V and J ends, which lost 1 base and 6 bases, there was a span of 10 bases. The CDR3, as DNA: TGTGCCAGCAGCTTGCCCGTCCTCTCTGAAGCTTTCTTT. Its translation is CASSLPVLSEAFF.

The rearrangement joins TRBV7-9 to TRBJ2-7; 8 bases fit TRBD1. V dropped 6 bases and J dropped 2; count of bases not matched to a gene: 3. This CDR3 has 13 amino acids. The germline CDR1 and CDR2 sequences are SEHNR and FQNEAQ (reference sequence). CDR3 bases: TGTGCCAGCAGTCCACAGGGGGCCTACGAGCAGTACTTC. Encoded protein: CASSPQGAYEQYF. The full variable domain, completed using reference TRBV7-9 and TRBJ2-7, is DTGVSQNPRHKITKRGQNVTFRCDPISEHNRLYWYRQTLGQGPEFLTYFQNEAQLEKSRLLSDRFSAERPKGSFSTLEIQRTEQGDSAMYLCASSPQGAYEQYFGPGTRLTVT.

Comments on this clone: At the DNA level, this CDR3 is encoded by other sequences in the same sample as well. The gene calls are TRBV19 and TRBJ1-1, with 8 bases lining up with TRBD1. V dropped 6 bases and J dropped 1; count of bases not matched to a gene: 4. The CDR3 loop spans 14 amino acids. Germline CDR1 and CDR2: LNHDA and SQIVND (reference sequence). The chain's CDR3 is CASSSDRGNTEAFF. CDR3 DNA sequence: TGTGCCAGTAGCTCCGACAGGGGGAACACTGAAGCTTTCTTT.

The chain employs TRBV11-2 and TRBJ2-3; 8 nucleotides match TRBD2. Germline lookup yields CDR1 SGHAT and CDR2 FQNNGV. CDR3 length equals 16 residues. V lost 1 base, J lost 3 bases, and 6 bases stayed unmatched. CDR3 nucleotides: TGTGCCAGCAGCTTAGGGACTAGCTTGGGGACAGATACGCAGTATTTT. Protein: CASSLGTSLGTDTQYF.

The chain carries TRBV6-1 and TRBJ1-1; possibly TRBD1 for D (5 bases). V shed 2 bases and J shed 4 bases, with 14 bases lying between them. The CDR3 totals 15 residues. Per the germline V gene, CDR1 is MNHNS and CDR2 is SASEGT. The CDR3 DNA reads TGTGCCAGCAGTGAATTATCAGGGTTTGGCACTGAAGCTTTCTTT. It specifies CASSELSGFGTEAFF.

The chain is built from TRBV5-1 and TRBJ2-5, with TRBD2 matching over 15 bases. Germline CDR1 and CDR2: SGHRS and YFSETQ. This CDR3 is built from 17 residues. V lost 2 bases, J lost 2 bases, and 4 bases stayed unmatched. The CDR3 sequence: CASSFGTSGGLQETQYF. The DNA of the CDR3 is TGCGCCAGCAGCTTCGGGACTAGCGGGGGGTTGCAAGAGACCCAGTACTTC.

The V gene is TRBV29-1, the J gene TRBJ1-1, with D perhaps matching TRBD1 (5 bases). The V gene lost 4 bases and the J gene lost 5 bases, with 14 bases spanning the gap. CDR3 length equals 13 residues. The germline V gene encodes CDR1 SQVTM and CDR2 ANQGSEA. CDR3 region: CSVVGAERTEAFF. The CDR3 DNA is TGCAGCGTTGTTGGGGCCGAGAGGACTGAAGCTTTCTTT. The variable domain in full, completed from reference TRBV29-1 and TRBJ1-1, reads SAVISQKPSRDICQRGTSLTIQCQVDSQVTMMFWYRQQPGQSLTLIATANQGSEATYESGFVIDKFPISRPNLTFSTLTVSNMSPEDSSIYLCSVVGAERTEAFFGQGTRLTVV.

In its sample, this clone was seen once. DNA for the CDR3: TGTGCCAGCAGCGCCGGGGGGGGTTTTAATGAAAAACTGTTTTTT. Translating it yields CASSAGGGFNEKLFF. The rearrangement links TRBV6-5 to TRBJ1-4; weak D call: TRBD1 (5 bases). This CDR3 is built from 15 residues. Between the trimmed V and J ends, which lost 6 bases and 4 bases, there was a span of 15 bases. Per the germline V gene, CDR1 is MNHEY and CDR2 is SVGAGI.

CDR3 DNA: TGTGCCAGCAGCCCCCGGGTCAGCATGAACACTGAAGCTTTCTTT. Its translation is CASSPRVSMNTEAFF. This chain links TRBV13 with TRBJ1-1; D gene ambiguous. The V gene's germline CDR1 is PRHDT and CDR2 FYEKMQ (reference sequence). V was shortened by 5 bases and J by 0 bases, with 13 bases between the two germline ends. This CDR3 spans 15 amino acids.

The chain has TRBV5-8 and TRBJ1-4; 10 bases match TRBD1. Germline assignment: CDR1 SGHTS and CDR2 YDEGEE. The V gene end was trimmed by 4 bases and the J gene end by 7 bases; junction bases not matched to a gene: 4. The CDR3 has 14 amino acids. The CDR3 reads CASSQGQGIEKLFF. CDR3 nucleotides: TGTGCCAGCAGCCAGGGACAGGGGATTGAAAAACTGTTTTTT.

The chain combines TRBV4-3 with TRBJ2-5, with TRBD1 identical over 7 bases. The CDR3 is made up of 17 amino acids. Germline lookup yields CDR1 LGHNA and CDR2 YSLEER. V lost 3 bases and J lost 5; bases outside the gene matches: 15. CDR3 DNA: TGCGCCAGCAGCCAGGGGCGACCGGGGACAGTGGGGGAGACCCAGTACTTC. It translates to CASSQGRPGTVGETQYF.

This chain connects TRBV7-2 to TRBJ2-7; D is unresolved. Germline values: CDR1 SGHTA, CDR2 FQGNSA. V was cut by 1 base and J by 0 bases, with 7 bases left in between. This CDR3 is 14 amino acids long. The CDR3 here is CASSLGHSSYEQYF. DNA of the CDR3: TGTGCCAGCAGCTTAGGACATAGCTCCTACGAGCAGTACTTC.

The chain employs TRBV19 and TRBJ1-1; D gene ambiguous. In germline, CDR1 is LNHDA, CDR2 SQIVND (reference sequence). V was clipped by 3 bases and J by 0 bases, with 8 bases between them. This CDR3 comprises 14 residues. CDR3 sequence reads: CASSIGIMNTEAFF. For the CDR3, the DNA is TGTGCCAGTAGTATTGGCATCATGAACACTGAAGCTTTCTTT.

CDR3 DNA sequence: TGTGCCACCAGCAGAGATGGGACAGGGAATGGCTACACCTTC. Protein: CATSRDGTGNGYTF. The chain uses TRBV15 and TRBJ1-2; 9 bases map to TRBD1. CDR3 length equals 14 residues. The junction had 2 bases not matched to a gene; V was cut back by 0 bases and J by 6 bases. Looked up from germline, CDR1 is LNHNV and CDR2 is YYDKDF (reference sequence). The full variable domain, completed using reference TRBV15 and TRBJ1-2, is DAMVIQNPRYQVTQFGKPVTLSCSQTLNHNVMYWYQQKSSQAPKLLFHYYDKDFNNEADTPDNFQSRRPNTSFCFLDIRSPGLGDTAMYLCATSRDGTGNGYTFGSGTRLTVV.

The chain employs TRBV3-1 (or the pseudogene TRBV3-2) and TRBJ2-5, with TRBD2 identical over 7 bases. V lost 2 bases to trimming and J lost 7 bases; unmatched junction nucleotides: 7. This CDR3 region has 14 residues. Per germline, CDR1 LGHDT and CDR2 YNNKEL (reference sequence). The CDR3 nucleotides read TGTGCCAGCAGCCAAACTAGCGCAGGTGCGACCCAGTACTTC. Protein sequence: CASSQTSAGATQYF.